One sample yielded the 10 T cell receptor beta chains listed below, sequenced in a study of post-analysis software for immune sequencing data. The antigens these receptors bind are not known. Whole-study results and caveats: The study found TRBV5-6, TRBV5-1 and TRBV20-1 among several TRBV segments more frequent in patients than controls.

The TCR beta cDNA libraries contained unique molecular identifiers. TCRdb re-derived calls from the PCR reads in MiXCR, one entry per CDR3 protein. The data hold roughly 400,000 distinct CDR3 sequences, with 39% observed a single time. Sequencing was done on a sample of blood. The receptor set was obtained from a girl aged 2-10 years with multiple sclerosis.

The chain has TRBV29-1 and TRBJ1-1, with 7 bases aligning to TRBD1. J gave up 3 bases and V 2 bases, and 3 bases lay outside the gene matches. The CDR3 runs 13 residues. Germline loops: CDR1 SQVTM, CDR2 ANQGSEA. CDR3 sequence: CSVELQGHTEAFF. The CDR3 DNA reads TGCAGCGTTGAATTACAGGGGCACACTGAAGCTTTCTTT.

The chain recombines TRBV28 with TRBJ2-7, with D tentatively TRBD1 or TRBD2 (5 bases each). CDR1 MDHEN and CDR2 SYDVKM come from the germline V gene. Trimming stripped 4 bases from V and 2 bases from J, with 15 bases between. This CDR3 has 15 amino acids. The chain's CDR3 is CASSYITGTTYEQYF. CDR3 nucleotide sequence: TGTGCCAGCAGTTACATTACCGGGACCACCTACGAGCAGTACTTC.

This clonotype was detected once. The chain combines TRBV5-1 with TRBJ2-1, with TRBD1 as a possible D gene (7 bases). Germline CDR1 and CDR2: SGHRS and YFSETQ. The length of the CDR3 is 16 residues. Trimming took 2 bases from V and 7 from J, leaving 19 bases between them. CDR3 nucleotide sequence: TGCGCCAGCAGCTTAAACAGGGGAGGTTGGGGGAATGAGCAGTTCTTC. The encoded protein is CASSLNRGGWGNEQFF.

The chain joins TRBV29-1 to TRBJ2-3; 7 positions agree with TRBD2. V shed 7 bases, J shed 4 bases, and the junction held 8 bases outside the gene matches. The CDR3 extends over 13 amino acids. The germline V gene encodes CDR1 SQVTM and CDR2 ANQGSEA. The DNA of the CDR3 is TGCAGCGCGATGGGGGGGGGATCAGATACGCAGTATTTT. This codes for CSAMGGGSDTQYF.

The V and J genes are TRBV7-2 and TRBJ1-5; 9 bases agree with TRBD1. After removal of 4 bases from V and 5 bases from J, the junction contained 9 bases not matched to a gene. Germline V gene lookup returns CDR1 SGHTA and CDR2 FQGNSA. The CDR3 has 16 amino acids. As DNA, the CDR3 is TGTGCCAGCAGCTCTTTCGGGGGACAGGGCTATCAGCCCCAGCATTTT. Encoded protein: CASSSFGGQGYQPQHF.

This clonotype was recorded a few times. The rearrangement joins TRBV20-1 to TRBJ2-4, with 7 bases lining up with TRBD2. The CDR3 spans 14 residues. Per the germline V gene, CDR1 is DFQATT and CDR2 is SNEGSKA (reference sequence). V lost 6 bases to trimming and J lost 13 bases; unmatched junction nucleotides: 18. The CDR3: CSATGERVNGGQYF. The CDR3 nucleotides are TGCAGTGCCACCGGCGAGCGGGTAAACGGGGGGCAGTACTTC.

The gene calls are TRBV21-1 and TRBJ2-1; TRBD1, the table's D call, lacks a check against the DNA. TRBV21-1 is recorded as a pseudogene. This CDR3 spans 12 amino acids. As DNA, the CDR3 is TGTGCCAGCAGCTCTGGGGGGTATGAGCAGTTCTTC. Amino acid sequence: CASSSGGYEQFF.

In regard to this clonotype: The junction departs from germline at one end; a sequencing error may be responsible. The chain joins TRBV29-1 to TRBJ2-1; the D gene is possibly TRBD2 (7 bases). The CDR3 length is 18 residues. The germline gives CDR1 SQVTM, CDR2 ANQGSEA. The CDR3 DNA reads TGCAGCGTGGAAGGGGCGGGGGCCCTATTTACTGATTACAATGAGCAGTTCTTC. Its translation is CSVEGAGALFTDYNEQFF.

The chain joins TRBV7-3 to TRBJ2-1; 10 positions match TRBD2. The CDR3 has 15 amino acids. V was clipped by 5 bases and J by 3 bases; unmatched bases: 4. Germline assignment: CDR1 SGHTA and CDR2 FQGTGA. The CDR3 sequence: CASSDSGGIYNEQFF. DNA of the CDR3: TGTGCCAGCAGCGATAGCGGGGGGATCTACAATGAGCAGTTCTTC.

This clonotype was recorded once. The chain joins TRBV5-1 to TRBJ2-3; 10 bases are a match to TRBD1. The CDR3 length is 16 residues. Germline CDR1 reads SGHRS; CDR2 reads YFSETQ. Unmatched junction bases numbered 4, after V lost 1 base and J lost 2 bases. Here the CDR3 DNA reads TGCGCCAGCAGCTTGAGTAGACAGGGGGCCACAGATACGCAGTATTTT. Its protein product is CASSLSRQGATDTQYF.